This T cell receptor beta chain emerged from a study of shared clonotypes between healthy human individuals. Overall study context: Two women and three men aged 18 to 49 served as donors.

The authors' processing: Junction-only sequences without quality scores were provided by ImmunoSEQ, so filtering was different. Produced via immunoSEQ multiplex PCR; TCRdb's table is partial and in-frame only. V, J and clone size were drawn from that table, and D and trimming were deduced from the DNA. The table records 1.5 million to 2.5 million clones, 85% to 95% of them present only once. Terminally differentiated effector memory CD45RA+ cells were excluded from the naive CD8 cells, which were CD45RO-negative and positively selected for CCR7. Donors included only healthy HIV-negative adults lacking recent acute infections or vaccinations. Only Caucasian adults living in Nashville, Tennessee served as donors. Sequencing used naive CD8+ T cells sorted from blood. This receptor was obtained from a man aged 18 to 30 in good health.

The CDR3 protein is CATSDSSTAQETQYF. The CDR3 nucleotides are TGTGCCACATCCGACAGCTCCACAGCCCAAGAGACCCAGTACTTC. The chain combines TRBV15 with TRBJ2-5, with D maybe TRBD1 (5 bases). This CDR3 spans 15 amino acids. Trimming left V 9 bases short and J 1 base short, with 18 bases between. Germline-derived CDR1 and CDR2 are LNHNV and YYDKDF (reference sequence).